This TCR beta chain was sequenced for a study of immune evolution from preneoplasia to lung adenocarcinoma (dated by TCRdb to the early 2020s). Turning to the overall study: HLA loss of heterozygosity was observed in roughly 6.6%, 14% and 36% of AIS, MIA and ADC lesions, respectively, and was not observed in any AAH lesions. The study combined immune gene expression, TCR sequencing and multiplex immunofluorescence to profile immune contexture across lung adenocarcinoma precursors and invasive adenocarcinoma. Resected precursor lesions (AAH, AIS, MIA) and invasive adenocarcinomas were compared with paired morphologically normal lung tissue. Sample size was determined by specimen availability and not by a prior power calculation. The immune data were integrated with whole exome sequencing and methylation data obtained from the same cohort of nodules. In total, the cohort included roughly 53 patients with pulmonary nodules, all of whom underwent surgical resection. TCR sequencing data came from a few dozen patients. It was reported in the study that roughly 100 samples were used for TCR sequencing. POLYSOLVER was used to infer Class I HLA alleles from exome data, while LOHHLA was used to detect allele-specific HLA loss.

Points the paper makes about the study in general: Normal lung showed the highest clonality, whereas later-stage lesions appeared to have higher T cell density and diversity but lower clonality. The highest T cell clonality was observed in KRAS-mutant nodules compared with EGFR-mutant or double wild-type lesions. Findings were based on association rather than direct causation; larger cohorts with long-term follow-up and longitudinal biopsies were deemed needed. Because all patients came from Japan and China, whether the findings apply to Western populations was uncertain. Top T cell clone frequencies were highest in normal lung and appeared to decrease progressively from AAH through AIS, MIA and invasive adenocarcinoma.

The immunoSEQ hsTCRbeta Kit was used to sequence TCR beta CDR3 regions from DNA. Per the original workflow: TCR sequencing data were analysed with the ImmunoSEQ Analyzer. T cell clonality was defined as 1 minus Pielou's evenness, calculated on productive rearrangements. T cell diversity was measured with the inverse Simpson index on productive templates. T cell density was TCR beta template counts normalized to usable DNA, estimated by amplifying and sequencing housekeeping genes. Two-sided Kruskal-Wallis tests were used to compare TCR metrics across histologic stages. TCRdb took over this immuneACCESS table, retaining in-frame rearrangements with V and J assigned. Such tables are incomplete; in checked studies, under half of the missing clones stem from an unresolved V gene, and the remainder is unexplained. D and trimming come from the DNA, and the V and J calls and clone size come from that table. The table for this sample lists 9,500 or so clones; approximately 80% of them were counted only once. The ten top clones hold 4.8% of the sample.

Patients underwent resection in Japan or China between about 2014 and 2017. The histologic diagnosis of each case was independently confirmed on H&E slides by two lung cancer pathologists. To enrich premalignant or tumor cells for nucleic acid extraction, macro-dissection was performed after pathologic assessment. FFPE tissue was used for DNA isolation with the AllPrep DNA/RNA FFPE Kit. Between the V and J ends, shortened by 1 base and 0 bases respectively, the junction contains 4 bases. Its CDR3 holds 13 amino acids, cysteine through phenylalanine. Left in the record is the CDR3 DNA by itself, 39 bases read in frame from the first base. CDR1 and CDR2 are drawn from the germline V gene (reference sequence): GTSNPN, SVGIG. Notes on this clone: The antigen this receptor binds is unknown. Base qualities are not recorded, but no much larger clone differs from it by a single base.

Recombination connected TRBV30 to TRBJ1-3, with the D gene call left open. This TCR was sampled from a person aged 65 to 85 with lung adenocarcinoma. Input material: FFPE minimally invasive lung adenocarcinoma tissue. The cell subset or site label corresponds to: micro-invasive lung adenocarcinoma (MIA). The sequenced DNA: TGTGCCTGGAGTGGGAACTCTGGAAACACCATATATTTT. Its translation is CAWSGNSGNTIYF.